A single sample is the source of the 7 T cell receptor beta chains below, sequenced in a study of vaccination effects on CD4 cells after COVID-19. Some clones are missing from TCRdb's copy, which holds only in-frame ones; the method was immunoSEQ multiplex PCR. The sample holds about 14,000 clones; around 78% are singletons and the top ten take about 28%. The antigens these receptors bind are not known. Ahead of sequencing, the ViraFEST assay grew antigen-specific CD4+ T cells using viral peptide pools. Culturing for about 9 days preceded CD4+ T cell isolation. Infection with SARS-CoV-2 occurred in the person between March and December 2020, and PCR confirmed it. The cohort was immunized with two doses of either the BNT162b2 or mRNA-1273 vaccine. Sequences were derived from CD4+ T cells from PBMCs cultured with HCoV-NL63 spike peptides, sampled after COVID-19 vaccination. All receptors derive from a human donor who had a prior SARS-CoV-2 infection.

This chain links TRBV3-1 (or the pseudogene TRBV3-2) with TRBJ1-1; D gene unclear. The CDR3 loop spans 15 amino acids. CDR1 and CDR2 (germline): LGHDT, YNNKEL (reference sequence). V was shortened by 2 bases and J by 3 bases, with 13 bases between the two germline ends. The CDR3 bases are TGTGCCAGCAGCCAATATTTAGGAGTAGACACTGAAGCTTTCTTT. Residues: CASSQYLGVDTEAFF.

The J gene is TRBJ1-2, the V gene TRBV7-9, with D maybe TRBD1 (5 bases). Germline-derived CDR1 and CDR2 are SEHNR and FQNEAQ (reference sequence). The CDR3 length is 14 residues. Trimming took off 5 bases at V and 8 bases at J, with 18 bases between the two ends. CDR3 protein: CASSEGQATGGYTF. CDR3 DNA sequence: TGTGCCAGCAGCGAAGGACAAGCCACTGGGGGCTACACCTTC.

The chain couples TRBV11-3 to TRBJ2-1; 7 positions match TRBD2. From germline, CDR1 is SGHNT and CDR2 YENEEA. With 10 bases clipped from V and 0 bases from J, the junction kept 3 bases outside the gene matches. This CDR3 comprises 13 residues. The CDR3 reads CATAGDSYNEQFF. In DNA, the CDR3 is TGTGCCACCGCGGGAGACTCCTACAATGAGCAGTTCTTC.

This chain uses TRBV3-1 (or the pseudogene TRBV3-2) with TRBJ2-7; D call uncertain. The V gene's germline CDR1 is LGHDT and CDR2 YNNKEL (reference sequence). The V and J ends lost 2 bases and 3 bases respectively, with 17 bases between them. The CDR3 loop spans 16 amino acids. The CDR3 nucleotides read TGTGCCAGCAGCCAACGAGGCCTAGGCAGAAACTACGAGCAGTACTTC. Translation gives CASSQRGLGRNYEQYF.

The chain carries TRBV5-1 and TRBJ2-1, with TRBD1 matching 9 bases. The CDR3 is made up of 15 amino acids. V shed 6 bases and J 6 bases; nucleotides not matched to a gene: 10. CDR1 SGHRS and CDR2 YFSETQ come from the germline V gene. CDR3 bases: TGCGCCAGCACCCCCGGGACAGGGTTTATCAATGAGCAGTTCTTC. Its translation: CASTPGTGFINEQFF.

This sequence joins TRBV3-1 (or the pseudogene TRBV3-2) and TRBJ2-3; no definite D call. Germline V gene data show CDR1 as LGHDT and CDR2 as YNNKEL (reference sequence). The ends were cut back, 6 bases at V and 5 bases at J, with 9 bases in the middle. The CDR3 sequence is 12 residues long. The CDR3 sequence: CASSFSQDTQYF. In DNA form, the CDR3 reads TGTGCCAGCAGTTTTAGTCAAGATACGCAGTATTTT.

The J gene is TRBJ2-7, the V gene TRBV9; D may be TRBD2 (7 bases). Trimming shortened V by 6 bases and J by 7 bases, and 20 bases separated the two germline ends. CDR3 length: 14 residues. Germline CDR1 SGDLS, CDR2 YYNGEE. Here the CDR3 reads CASNREGLTREQYF. The CDR3, as DNA: TGTGCCAGCAACAGGGAGGGTCTCACTCGAGAGCAGTACTTC.